A selection of T cell receptor beta chains follows, all from one sample in a study of T cells after yellow fever vaccination. TCRdb re-derived calls from the 5' RACE reads in MiXCR, one entry per CDR3 protein. The sample includes over 250,000 distinct CDR3 sequences, 4.1% of them seen just once. The specimen was PBMCs, collected 5 days after the yellow fever booster vaccination. These receptor sequences come from a man between 18 and 29 years old who received the YFV17D yellow fever vaccine. The CDR3 runs from the conserved cysteine through the conserved F or W. The order of the fields is V gene, clone size, D gene, J gene, CDR3 DNA, CDR3 protein. D genes are given only for firm matches. The size entry is marked missing in some rows and otherwise reads once, few, many or a size class.

>TRBV30|-|-|TRBJ2-2
TGTGCCTGGAGAATACACAGCCCCGGGGAGCTGTTTTTT
CAWRIHSPGELFF
>TRBV14|-|TRBD1|TRBJ2-1
TGTGCCAGCAGCTATAACAGGGGAGCCAGTGAGGCCTTC
CASSYNRGASEAF
>TRBV6-6|-|-|TRBJ2-2
TGTGCCAGCAGTTACGGCCACGGTTACACCGGGGAGCTGTTTTTT
CASSYGHGYTGELFF
>TRBV7-2|-|TRBD2|TRBJ2-3
TGTGCCAGCAGCTTAAGAAGCGGGGGGGCCGTAGATACGCAGTATTTT
CASSLRSGGAVDTQYF
>TRBV25-1|few|-|TRBJ1-5
TGTGCCAGCCAGGGAAACAATCAGCCCCAGCATTTT
CASQGNNQPQHF
>TRBV27|few|-|TRBJ1-5
TGTGCCAGCAGTTTAGTTGGGGGTCAGCCCCAGCATTTT
CASSLVGGQPQHF
>TRBV29-1|many|-|TRBJ1-4
TGCAGCGTTGTCGGGACGACAGGTGAAAAACTGTTTTTT
CSVVGTTGEKLFF
>TRBV5-1|few|TRBD2|TRBJ2-1
TGCGCCAGCAGCCCGGGACTAGCGGGGGGGCACGCCCGTTACAATGAGCAGTTCTTC
CASSPGLAGGHARYNEQFF
>TRBV7-2|many|-|TRBJ2-1
TGTGCCAGCAGCTTAGGTAGGAGGCAGTTCTTC
CASSLGRRQFF
>TRBV7-9|few|TRBD2|TRBJ2-2
TGTGCCAGCAGCTCCGGGACTAGCGGGGGGGCAGCTCCTTGGGACACCGGGGAGCTGTTTTTT
CASSSGTSGGAAPWDTGELFF
>TRBV4-3|few|TRBD2|TRBJ2-3
TGCGCCAGCAGCCAGCGGGACTACCTTACAGATACGCAGTATTTT
CASSQRDYLTDTQYF
>TRBV6-4|many|-|TRBJ2-2
TGTGCCAGCAGTGACTCAGGGGAGAACACCGGGGAGCTGTTTTTT
CASSDSGENTGELFF
>TRBV6-5|-|-|TRBJ2-1
TGTGCCAGCAGTTACGGGGACGGCTCCTACAATGAGCAGTTCTTC
CASSYGDGSYNEQFF
>TRBV4-3|many|-|TRBJ2-6
TGCGCCAGCAGCCAAACCCGGGGTAGCGGGGCCAACGTCCTGACTTTC
CASSQTRGSGANVLTF
>TRBV6-5|few|TRBD1|TRBJ1-1
TGTGCCAGCAGTCTCGGGACAGCTCGAGGGCGGCGGACTGAAGCTTTCTTT
CASSLGTARGRRTEAFF
>TRBV24-1|few|-|TRBJ2-3
TGTGCCACCAGTGTCCCATCACAGGGTATGCAGTATTTT
CATSVPSQGMQYF
>TRBV3-1|-|TRBD1|TRBJ2-7
TGTGCCAGCAGCCGCGGTGGGACAGGGGGCAACGAGCAGTACTTC
CASSRGGTGGNEQYF
>TRBV4-1|few|-|TRBJ2-3
TGCGCCAGCAGCCGAGATGTGGGGAATACGCAGTATTTT
CASSRDVGNTQYF
>TRBV28|-|TRBD2|TRBJ2-1
TGTGCCAGCAGCTTAGCGGGGGCCGCCGTTATTAGCTCCTACAATGAGCAGTTCTTC
CASSLAGAAVISSYNEQFF
>TRBV5-4|-|TRBD2|TRBJ2-3
TGTGCCAGCAGCTTGAAGGCGGGGGGGCTGTTGGGAGATACGCAGTATTTT
CASSLKAGGLLGDTQYF
>TRBV14|-|-|TRBJ2-7
TGTGCCAGCAGCCAAGTGGGCAGGAATTACGAGCAGTACTTC
CASSQVGRNYEQYF
>TRBV4-1|many|TRBD1|TRBJ1-6
TGCGCCAGCAGCCAAGATTTATTCGGGATGGCAGGGGGGCGTTCACCCCTCCACTTT
CASSQDLFGMAGGRSPLHF
>TRBV4-3|-|-|TRBJ2-5
TGCGCCAGCAGCCCTGGTCGCACTCCAGAGACCCAGTACTTC
CASSPGRTPETQYF
>TRBV12-3/TRBV12-4|-|-|TRBJ1-5
TGTGCCAGCAGTTTTTGGGGGGCTGATCAGCCCCAGCATTTT
CASSFWGADQPQHF
>TRBV3-1|-|-|TRBJ2-7
TGTGCCAGCAGCCAAGAAAGACTGATCTCCGAGCAGTACTTC
CASSQERLISEQYF
>TRBV6-5|many|-|TRBJ2-5
TGTGCCAGCAGTTACGTGGCAGCGCCCCAAGAGACCCAGTACTTC
CASSYVAAPQETQYF
>TRBV5-1|few|-|TRBJ1-1
TGCGCCAGCAGCTTGGTGGGGGGGCCCCCTGAAGCTTTCTTT
CASSLVGGPPEAFF
>TRBV29-1|many|-|TRBJ1-1
TGCAGCGCGGACACTAACACTGAAGCTTTCTTT
CSADTNTEAFF
>TRBV4-1|many|-|TRBJ2-3
TGCGCCAGCAGCCCTCCCCTCACAGATACGCAGTATTTT
CASSPPLTDTQYF
>TRBV29-1|few|-|TRBJ2-4
TGCAGCGTTCGACTCGACCCGGACATTCAGTACTTC
CSVRLDPDIQYF
>TRBV3-1|-|TRBD1|TRBJ2-7
TGTGCCAGCAGCCTAAATAACAGGGGCTACGAGCAGTACTTC
CASSLNNRGYEQYF
>TRBV3-1|few|-|TRBJ2-1
TGTGCCAGCAGCCAATTAGGGGTCAGGTTCTTC
CASSQLGVRFF
>TRBV3-1|few|-|TRBJ2-5
TGTGCCAGCGGACACTCCGTCTGGTACCAAGAGACCCAGTACTTC
CASGHSVWYQETQYF
>TRBV11-1|-|TRBD2|TRBJ2-1
TGTGCCAGCAGTCCCGGGACTAGAGATATTTCTGAGCAGTTCTTC
CASSPGTRDISEQFF
>TRBV21-1|-|-|TRBJ2-7
TGTGCCAGCCTACAGACTAGCGGGTACGAGCAGTACTTC
CASLQTSGYEQYF
>TRBV7-2|few|TRBD1|TRBJ1-1
TGTGCCAGCAGCTATTATCCGGGACAGGAGAAGAACACTGAAGCTTTCTTT
CASSYYPGQEKNTEAFF
>TRBV6-5|-|TRBD1|TRBJ1-5
TGTGCCAGCAGTCCGATCGGACAGGCTAGCAATCAGCCCCAGCATTTT
CASSPIGQASNQPQHF
>TRBV5-1|many|TRBD1|TRBJ2-1
TGCGCCAGCAGCTTAGGGACAGCCAGTGAGCAGTTCTTC
CASSLGTASEQFF
>TRBV20-1|-|-|TRBJ2-5
TGCAGTGCTAGCCACAGGGATTTTGAGACCCAGTACTTC
CSASHRDFETQYF
>TRBV2|-|-|TRBJ2-5
TGTGCCAGCAGTGAGGTGCACCAAGAGACCCAGTACTTC
CASSEVHQETQYF
>TRBV6-2/TRBV6-3|-|-|TRBJ2-4
TGTGCCAGCAGTTACGACACGGGTTCAGGGAACATTCAGTACTTC
CASSYDTGSGNIQYF
>TRBV6-5|-|-|TRBJ1-5
TGTGCCAGCAGTTACCGGGAGGGGCAGCCCCAGCATTTT
CASSYREGQPQHF
>TRBV12-3/TRBV12-4|-|-|TRBJ1-1
TGTGCCAGCAGTTTAATGGTTGGTCGCACTGAAGCTTTCTTT
CASSLMVGRTEAFF
>TRBV5-5|-|TRBD1|TRBJ2-5
TGTGCCAGCAGCTTAGGGACAGGGGGCGGAGAGACCCAGTACTTC
CASSLGTGGGETQYF
>TRBV7-9|-|-|TRBJ1-1
TGTGCCAGCAGCTTAGATGCGTCGAACACTGAAGCTTTCTTT
CASSLDASNTEAFF
>TRBV9|few|-|TRBJ2-5
TGTGCCAGCAGCGTCTTATCCGGACAGACGAGGGAGACCCAGTACTTC
CASSVLSGQTRETQYF
>TRBV5-1|few|-|TRBJ2-1
TGCGCCAGCAGCTTGGGAGGGGGGAGAAGCTACAATGAGCAGTTCTTC
CASSLGGGRSYNEQFF
>TRBV7-9|-|-|TRBJ1-1
TGTGCCAGCAGCCCGCTAGAGACAGAGATTAACACTGAAGCTTTCTTT
CASSPLETEINTEAFF
>TRBV6-6|few|-|TRBJ1-2
TGTGCCAGCAGGACGAGAATATATGGCTACACCTTC
CASRTRIYGYTF